The clone carrying this TCR beta chain was seen repeatedly, ten times or more. Its antigen is currently unknown. Sequence at one end of the junction differs from germline and may be a read error. This entry belongs to a study of T cells in Graves' hyperthyroidism and ophthalmopathy. Study-level findings and limits: Expanded thyroid clonotypes (above 0.001) were mostly also found in blood.

Per the germline V gene, CDR1 is SGHRS and CDR2 is YFSETQ. The CDR3 sequence is 12 residues long. TCR beta CDR3 region amplification was performed from RNA transcripts. With the HTBI primer set, the TCR CDR3 went through a first round of RT-PCR. TCRdb used MiXCR to reprocess the multiplex PCR reads, holding one entry per CDR3 protein. The sample holds 500,000 to 600,000 distinct CDR3 sequences; 46% are singletons and the top ten take 15% to 20%. Uncontrolled infection, other autoimmune disease, pregnancy or lactation led to exclusion. Diagnosis relied on clinical symptoms, serum thyroxine and TRAb, thyroid ultrasound and orbital computed tomography.

The sequence was collected from an adult woman with Graves' disease, either hyperthyroidism or ophthalmopathy (not recorded which). The sample consisted of peripheral blood or thyroid tissue (not recorded which). The rearrangement links TRBV5-1 to TRBJ2-5; perhaps TRBD2 as D (5 bases). The last part of the DNA fits TRBJ2-3 better; the J call may be wrong. CDR3 amino acids: CASSLAGGTQYF. CDR3 DNA: TGTGCCAGCAGCTTAGCTGGAGGTACGCAGTATTTT.